This T cell receptor (beta chain) is drawn from a study of T-cell reconstitution after alpha-beta-depleted transplantation in children. Study conclusions and caveats: It was reported that alpha-beta T cells came from several hundred expanded graft clones (about two months after transplant). Fresh T-cell production supplied most of the T-cell counts and diversity seen one year after transplant.

The CDR3 loop spans 11 amino acids. Trimming took off 4 bases at V and 11 bases at J, with 11 bases between the two ends. As to this clonotype: Its target is not known.

Unique molecular identifiers tagged the TCRbeta library. TCRdb re-called the PCR reads through MiXCR, storing one row per CDR3 protein. Of about 900,000 distinct CDR3 sequences in the sample, around 30% were seen once. The source is a boy under three years old who had a stem cell transplant for SCID, so the T cells may come from the graft donor. Sequenced material: PBMCs, mostly from graft donor cells, taken 360 days after TCRalphabeta/CD19-depleted stem cell transplant. This chain joins TRBV12-3 or TRBV12-4 and TRBJ1-1; the D gene is possibly TRBD1 (5 bases). The CDR3 DNA sequence: TGTGCCAGCAGTTACAGGACAAGGGCTTTCTTT. It is translated as CASSYRTRAFF.